This T cell receptor beta chain was sequenced in a study of OX40 agonist ivuxolimab in advanced cancers. Blood got drawn at baseline, again on cycle 4 day 1, and then on cycle 7 day 1. The CDR3 spans 14 residues. V gave up 0 bases and J gave up 1 base, with 7 bases separating them. Germline loops: CDR1 SGDLS, CDR2 YYNGEE. Clones were sequenced by immunoSEQ multiplex PCR, and TCRdb holds only the in-frame ones, with some missing. The data contain more than 90,000 clones, about 79% of them seen just once; the ten biggest clones take up more than 1.2%. V gene TRBV9 combines with J gene TRBJ1-1; D remains ambiguous. This receptor was taken from an adult with an advanced solid tumor such as melanoma, head and neck, liver or kidney cancer. Specimen: CD4+ or CD8+ T cells sorted from blood, collected in a trial of the OX40 agonist ivuxolimab. CDR3 loop: CASSVGHRNTEAFF. The CDR3 nucleotides are TGTGCCAGCAGCGTAGGTCACAGGAACACTGAAGCTTTCTTT.